One and the same sample provided the 26 T cell receptor beta chains below, sequenced in a study. TCRdb reprocessed the RT-PCR reads with MiXCR, giving one entry per CDR3 protein. The sample holds hundreds of thousands of distinct CDR3 sequences; 12% to 15% are singletons and the top ten take about 3.6%. Sequencing used memory CD4+ T cells from blood. The receptor set was obtained from a female donor in good health, serving as a healthy control.

This clonotype was counted only a few times. The rearrangement uses TRBV7-3 and TRBJ2-1; D tentatively fits TRBD1 or TRBD2 (5 bases each). This CDR3 region has 13 residues. The germline V and J ends were trimmed by 5 bases and 8 bases, with 13 bases remaining between them. From germline, CDR1 is SGHTA and CDR2 FQGTGA. CDR3 amino acids: CASSQGPRDEQFF. The DNA for the CDR3 is TGTGCCAGCAGCCAGGGACCTAGGGATGAGCAGTTCTTC.

This clonotype was recorded at least ten times. The genes are TRBV20-1 and TRBJ1-1; D is undetermined. V was shortened by 0 bases and J by 0 bases, with 5 bases between the two germline ends. Germline V CDR1 and CDR2: DFQATT, SNEGSKA (reference sequence). This CDR3 has 13 amino acids. The CDR3 DNA reads as TGCAGTGCTAGAGACGGACTGAACACTGAAGCTTTCTTT. Translated, it gives CSARDGLNTEAFF.

The rearrangement joins TRBV5-5 to TRBJ2-7; TRBD2 is a possible D gene (5 bases). V dropped 6 bases and J dropped 3 bases, with 19 bases sitting between them. Germline V gene sequence: CDR1 SGHKS, CDR2 YYEKEE (reference sequence). This CDR3 region has 15 residues. CDR3 sequence (DNA): TGTGCCAGCACCTTAGAGCGGCAGGAGTTCTACGAGCAGTACTTC. It yields the protein CASTLERQEFYEQYF.

The sample holds a few counts of this clonotype. DNA of the CDR3: TGTGCCAGCAACTCAGGGGAGCACTACGAGCAGTACTTC. This sequence encodes CASNSGEHYEQYF. The chain has TRBV6-6 and TRBJ2-7; D might be TRBD1 (6 bases). Germline V gives CDR1 MNHNY, CDR2 SVGAGI (reference sequence). Trimming stripped 7 bases from V and 3 bases from J, with 13 bases between. This CDR3 region has 13 residues.

This clonotype has only a few counts. This chain connects TRBV20-1 to TRBJ2-3; D uncertain. This CDR3 is built from 12 residues. The V gene lost 5 bases and the J gene lost 4 bases, with 10 bases spanning the gap. CDR1 is DFQATT and CDR2 is SNEGSKA in the germline V gene (reference sequence). The CDR3 nucleotides read TGCAGTGCTCGTCACGAATCAGATACGCAGTATTTT. This sequence encodes CSARHESDTQYF.

This clonotype was seen repeatedly, ten times or more. CDR3 coding DNA: TGTGCCAGCAGCCCTCGGGGGGTATCCAATCAGCCCCAGCATTTT. This sequence encodes CASSPRGVSNQPQHF. This chain joins TRBV7-2 and TRBJ1-5; a possible D gene is TRBD1 (5 bases). The CDR3 consists of 15 residues. V lost 5 bases, J lost 3 bases, and 14 bases lay in between. Germline assignment: CDR1 SGHTA and CDR2 FQGNSA.

This clonotype has ten or more counts. In DNA form, the CDR3 reads TGCGCCAGCAGCCAAGGGGGTTGGTTTTCAACTGGGAAAAACATTCAGTACTTC. Translating it yields CASSQGGWFSTGKNIQYF. J is TRBJ2-4 and V is TRBV4-3; D call uncertain. CDR1 is LGHNA, CDR2 YSLEER, per germline. The CDR3 is 18 residues long. Trimming took off 1 base at V and 4 bases at J, with 20 bases between the two ends.

The sample holds many counts of this clonotype. The rearrangement uses TRBV29-1 and TRBJ2-3; D call uncertain. The V gene lost 1 base and the J gene lost 2 bases, with 7 bases spanning the gap. CDR1 and CDR2 from the germline V gene are SQVTM and ANQGSEA. The CDR3 runs 13 residues. This CDR3 is CSVEGRNTDTQYF. In DNA, the CDR3 is TGCAGCGTTGAAGGCAGAAACACAGATACGCAGTATTTT.

This chain connects TRBV4-3 to TRBJ1-1; D is ambiguous. CDR1 LGHNA and CDR2 YSLEER come from the germline V gene. The CDR3 runs to 17 residues. The V gene lost 0 bases and the J gene lost 1 base, with 15 bases spanning the gap. The CDR3 DNA reads as TGCGCCAGCAGCCAAGAGACCTACAGCAACAAGAACACTGAAGCTTTCTTT. Its translation: CASSQETYSNKNTEAFF.

The rearrangement joins TRBV6-6 to TRBJ2-7; no firm D call. Germline CDR1 and CDR2: MNHNY and SVGAGI (reference sequence). V was trimmed by 2 bases and J by 4 bases, leaving 9 bases between them. The CDR3 extends over 13 amino acids. The CDR3 sequence is CASSYGSLYEQYF. Written as DNA, the CDR3 is TGTGCCAGCAGTTACGGGTCCTTATACGAGCAGTACTTC.

The sample holds a few counts of this clonotype. The chain employs TRBV9 and TRBJ2-3; 8 bases fit TRBD2. V was pared by 3 bases and J by 0 bases, with 6 bases of the junction left unmatched. The V gene's germline CDR1 is SGDLS and CDR2 YYNGEE. This CDR3 is 16 amino acids long. CDR3 sequence: CASSGLAGTSTDTQYF. As DNA, the CDR3 is TGTGCCAGCAGCGGATTAGCGGGGACTAGCACAGATACGCAGTATTTT. Combining the CDR3 with reference TRBV9 and TRBJ2-3 gives the whole variable domain DSGVTQTPKHLITATGQRVTLRCSPRSGDLSVYWYQQSLDQGLQFLIQYYNGEERAKGNILERFSAQQFPDLHSELNLSSLELGDSALYFCASSGLAGTSTDTQYFGPGTRLTVL.

V is TRBV20-1 and J is TRBJ2-5; D may be TRBD2 (5 bases). This CDR3 contains 12 residues. Trimming took off 8 bases at V and 1 base at J, with 11 bases between the two ends. Germline CDR1 and CDR2: DFQATT and SNEGSKA (reference sequence). CDR3 DNA: TGCAGTAAGCGACGGGGCCAAGAGACCCAGTACTTC. Its translation: CSKRRGQETQYF.

In its sample, this clonotype was seen many times. The chain recombines TRBV11-1 with TRBJ2-5; 12 bases align to TRBD2. The CDR3 runs 17 residues. V was pared by 5 bases and J by 0 bases, with 7 bases of the junction left unmatched. From germline, CDR1 is SGHAT and CDR2 FQDESV (reference sequence). The CDR3 protein is CASSQLGTSGYQETQYF. The CDR3 DNA follows: TGTGCCAGCAGCCAGCTTGGGACTAGCGGGTACCAAGAGACCCAGTACTTC. The full variable domain, its missing parts supplied by reference TRBV11-1 and TRBJ2-5, is EAEVAQSPRYKITEKSQAVAFWCDPISGHATLYWYRQILGQGPELLVQFQDESVVDDSQLPKDRFSAERLKGVDSTLKIQPAELGDSAMYLCASSQLGTSGYQETQYFGPGTRLLVL.

The chain is built from TRBV5-6 and TRBJ1-1; 8 nucleotides align to TRBD1. The germline V gene has CDR1 SGHDT and CDR2 YYEEEE. The ends lost 4 bases at V and 4 bases at J; junction bases unmatched: 6. This CDR3 is 14 amino acids long. In nucleotides, the CDR3 is TGTGCCAGCAGCCGGGGACAGGTGGCCACTGAAGCTTTCTTT. It yields the protein CASSRGQVATEAFF.

This clonotype has only a few counts. V usage is TRBV20-1 and J usage is TRBJ1-4; no definite D call. Germline lookup yields CDR1 DFQATT and CDR2 SNEGSKA (reference sequence). This CDR3 is built from 11 residues. Trimming cost V 3 bases and J 7 bases, with 6 bases left between them. CDR3 protein: CSASRGEKLFF. The CDR3 DNA sequence: TGCAGTGCTAGCCGGGGTGAAAAACTGTTTTTT.

This clonotype was observed at least ten times. The V gene is TRBV7-9, the J gene TRBJ1-1, with no clear D. CDR3 length: 12 residues. Germline CDR1 is SEHNR and CDR2 is FQNEAQ (reference sequence). V was trimmed by 2 bases and J by 7 bases, leaving 8 bases between them. The CDR3 loop reads CASSLIAREAFF. CDR3 sequence (DNA): TGTGCCAGCAGCTTAATCGCCCGTGAAGCTTTCTTT. Full variable domain (rest looked up from reference TRBV7-9 and TRBJ1-1): DTGVSQNPRHKITKRGQNVTFRCDPISEHNRLYWYRQTLGQGPEFLTYFQNEAQLEKSRLLSDRFSAERPKGSFSTLEIQRTEQGDSAMYLCASSLIAREAFFGQGTRLTVV.

The sample holds a few counts of this clonotype. V gene TRBV4-3 combines with J gene TRBJ1-2; no reliable D call. Trimming took 0 bases from V and 4 from J, leaving 12 bases between them. The CDR3 is made up of 15 amino acids. Germline V gene data show CDR1 as LGHNA and CDR2 as YSLEER. In DNA, the CDR3 is TGCGCCAGCAGCCAAGATCAAAGAGGAGGCTATGGCTACACCTTC. The encoded protein is CASSQDQRGGYGYTF.

The genes are TRBV27 and TRBJ2-7; D gene unclear. The ends were cut back, 5 bases at V and 2 bases at J, with 19 bases in the middle. This CDR3 spans 16 amino acids. Per germline, CDR1 MNHEY and CDR2 SMNVEV (reference sequence). The CDR3 bases are TGTGCCAGCAGTGGGCGAGTTTCAGTTCAGGCCTACGAGCAGTACTTC. It specifies CASSGRVSVQAYEQYF.

The table lists this clonotype with many counts. The rearrangement links TRBV7-2 to TRBJ2-7; 10 bases are shared with TRBD2. The CDR3 consists of 14 residues. The ends lost 0 bases at V and 13 bases at J; junction bases unmatched: 9. Germline assignment: CDR1 SGHTA and CDR2 FQGNSA. The CDR3 DNA is TGTGCCAGCAGCTTAGCCAGCGGGGGGGCCTCTAGTTACTTC. As protein: CASSLASGGASSYF.

In its sample, this clonotype was seen many times. The chain links TRBV7-8 to TRBJ2-5; unclear D gene. CDR1 SGHVS and CDR2 FQNEAQ come from the germline V gene. V was pared by 4 bases and J by 5 bases, with 14 bases between. The CDR3 is 14 amino acids. DNA for the CDR3: TGTGCCAGCAGCTGGGATGAGGTGCGGGAGACCCAGTACTTC. Translating gives CASSWDEVRETQYF.

This clonotype was counted ten times or more. This chain joins TRBV20-1 and TRBJ2-1; 8 nucleotides line up with TRBD2. This CDR3 contains 14 residues. The germline gives CDR1 DFQATT, CDR2 SNEGSKA (reference sequence). V shed 1 base and J 12 bases; nucleotides not matched to a gene: 11. CDR3 residues: CSARVGGRLSGQFF. The CDR3, as DNA: TGCAGTGCTAGAGTAGGCGGGAGGCTCTCGGGGCAGTTCTTC.

Of note for this clonotype: A junction end diverges from the germline sequence, so it may reflect a read error. The J gene is TRBJ1-6, the V gene TRBV10-3; the D is unclear. The CDR3 sequence is 13 residues long. The germline CDR1 and CDR2 sequences are ENHRY and SYGVKD. DNA for the CDR3: TGTGCCATCAGAAGCTCCTATAATTCACCCCTCAACTTT. Translated, it gives CAIRSSYNSPLNF.

The table lists this clonotype with a few counts. V and J are TRBV7-2 and TRBJ1-3; possibly TRBD1 for D (6 bases). Trimming stripped 0 bases from V and 1 base from J, with 7 bases between. In germline, CDR1 is SGHTA, CDR2 FQGNSA. The CDR3 is made up of 15 amino acids. The DNA for the CDR3 is TGTGCCAGCAGCTTAGCGGACAGATCTGGAAACACCATATATTTT. Protein sequence: CASSLADRSGNTIYF.

J is TRBJ1-5 and V is TRBV15; D unclear. Trimming stripped 3 bases from V and 5 bases from J, with 8 bases between. CDR3 size: 13 residues. Germline lookup yields CDR1 LNHNV and CDR2 YYDKDF (reference sequence). The CDR3 spells CATSSTRDQPQHF. CDR3 coding DNA: TGTGCCACCAGCAGTACGAGGGATCAGCCCCAGCATTTT.

This clonotype was observed a few times. V gene TRBV12-3 or TRBV12-4 combines with J gene TRBJ2-7, with 7 positions matching TRBD1. CDR3 length: 15 amino acids. With V trimmed by 6 bases and J by 0 bases, 8 bases remained unmatched. The CDR3 reads CASSRDSDLSYEQYF. The CDR3 region has the DNA TGTGCCAGCAGCAGGGACAGCGATCTCTCCTACGAGCAGTACTTC.

This clonotype turned up a few times. The V call is TRBV5-6, the J call TRBJ1-5, with TRBD1 matching 9 bases. V gave up 7 bases and J gave up 7 bases; unmatched junction bases: 12. There are 15 residues in the CDR3. Germline V gene sequence: CDR1 SGHDT, CDR2 YYEEEE. CDR3 nucleotides: TGTGCCAGCCGGATGGGACAGGGCTCAAGCCAGCCCCAGCATTTT. Translation gives CASRMGQGSSQPQHF.